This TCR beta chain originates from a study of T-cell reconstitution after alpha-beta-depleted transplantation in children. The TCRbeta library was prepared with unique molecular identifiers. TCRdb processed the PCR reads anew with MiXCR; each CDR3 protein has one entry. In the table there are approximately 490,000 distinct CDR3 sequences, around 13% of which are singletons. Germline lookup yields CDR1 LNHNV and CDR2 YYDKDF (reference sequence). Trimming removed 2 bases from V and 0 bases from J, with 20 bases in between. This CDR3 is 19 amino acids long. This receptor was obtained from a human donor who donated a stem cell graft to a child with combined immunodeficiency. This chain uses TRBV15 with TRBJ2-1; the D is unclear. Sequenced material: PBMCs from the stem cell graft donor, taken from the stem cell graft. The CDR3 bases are TGTGCCACCAGCAGATTCGGCCAGCTTACCCGCAGCTCCTACAATGAGCAGTTCTTC. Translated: CATSRFGQLTRSSYNEQFF. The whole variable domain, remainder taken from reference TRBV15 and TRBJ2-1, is DAMVIQNPRYQVTQFGKPVTLSCSQTLNHNVMYWYQQKSSQAPKLLFHYYDKDFNNEADTPDNFQSRRPNTSFCFLDIRSPGLGDTAMYLCATSRFGQLTRSSYNEQFFGPGTRLTVL.